This T cell receptor beta chain is drawn from a study of T cell changes during pregnancy in multiple sclerosis. The germline V and J ends were trimmed by 6 bases and 3 bases, with 11 bases remaining between them. Germline V CDR1 and CDR2: SGHAT, FQNNGV. This CDR3 contains 13 residues. The method was immunoSEQ multiplex PCR; TCRdb's version includes in-frame clones alone and lacks a portion of them. The data contain some 38,000 clones, around nine tenths of them singletons. The V and J genes are TRBV11-2 and TRBJ1-1; no clear D. Material: CD4+ T cells from peripheral blood mononuclear cells, obtained in the second trimester of pregnancy. This receptor was obtained from a female donor in good health, enrolled as a control in a pregnancy study. The CDR3: CASSPWEDTEAFF. CDR3 sequence (DNA): TGTGCCAGCAGTCCATGGGAGGACACTGAAGCTTTCTTT.